Listed below are T cell receptor beta chains from one sample, sequenced in a study of cytomegalovirus exposure and HLA in healthy donors. Repertoires were generated with immunoSEQ multiplex PCR, while TCRdb's copy carries only in-frame clones and drops some. This table lists 90,000 to 150,000 clones. Sequencing input: PBMCs. Receptor source: a man in his late teens or twenties in good health and CMV-seronegative. Each CDR3 is given with its conserved first and last residue. Each record gives: J gene, V gene, D gene, CDR3 DNA, CDR3 protein. D genes are given only for firm matches.

j_call: TRBJ1-2; v_call: TRBV7-9; d_call: NA; cdr3_nt: TGTGCCAGCAGCTTAGGAAGGCGACACTACACCTTC; cdr3_aa: CASSLGRRHYTF
j_call: TRBJ2-5; v_call: TRBV9; d_call: NA; cdr3_nt: TGTGCCAGCAGCGTAGGGGGTGGTGGGGAGCCTCTAGAGACCCAGTACTTC; cdr3_aa: CASSVGGGGEPLETQYF
j_call: TRBJ2-7; v_call: TRBV6-6; d_call: TRBD1; cdr3_nt: TGTGCCAGCATTCCGACAGGGGGTGAGCAGTACTTC; cdr3_aa: CASIPTGGEQYF
j_call: TRBJ2-1; v_call: TRBV28; d_call: NA; cdr3_nt: TGTGCCAGCAGGACCGCCGGGACTGGCTACAATGAGCAGTTCTTC; cdr3_aa: CASRTAGTGYNEQFF
j_call: TRBJ2-7; v_call: TRBV5-5; d_call: TRBD2; cdr3_nt: TGTGCCAGCAGTTTGGCCCCCCCCGGGACTAGGGCCTACGAGCAGTACTTC; cdr3_aa: CASSLAPPGTRAYEQYF
j_call: TRBJ1-1; v_call: TRBV19; d_call: NA; cdr3_nt: TGTGCCAGTAGTGTGGCCGGGACAACCCGAACTGAAGCTTTCTTT; cdr3_aa: CASSVAGTTRTEAFF
j_call: TRBJ1-1; v_call: TRBV9; d_call: TRBD1; cdr3_nt: TGTGCCAGCAGCGGTACCGGGATCAGGGGGACTGAAGCTTTCTTT; cdr3_aa: CASSGTGIRGTEAFF
j_call: TRBJ1-1; v_call: TRBV21-1; d_call: NA; cdr3_nt: TGTGCCAGCAGCAAAGTTCAGGCAGGCCGCAACACTGAAGCTTTCTTT; cdr3_aa: CASSKVQAGRNTEAFF
j_call: TRBJ2-7; v_call: TRBV2; d_call: NA; cdr3_nt: TGTGCCAGCAGTGATGGAGGGGTGGGCTACGAGCAGTACTTC; cdr3_aa: CASSDGGVGYEQYF
j_call: TRBJ1-1; v_call: TRBV6-1; d_call: NA; cdr3_nt: TGTGCCAGCCTTTCCCATGGGGGAGGGGCTGAAGCTTTCTTT; cdr3_aa: CASLSHGGGAEAFF
j_call: TRBJ2-7; v_call: TRBV5-1; d_call: NA; cdr3_nt: TGCGCCAGCAGCTTGGGACAGTCGATGGCGCAGTACTTC; cdr3_aa: CASSLGQSMAQYF
j_call: TRBJ1-5; v_call: TRBV7-8; d_call: NA; cdr3_nt: TGTGCCAGCAGCCCCGACAGATATAGCAATCAGCCCCAGCATTTT; cdr3_aa: CASSPDRYSNQPQHF
j_call: TRBJ1-1; v_call: TRBV28; d_call: TRBD1; cdr3_nt: TGTGCCAGCAGTTCCCCCCCAGGGGGAGGCTACGGCACTGAAGCTTTCTTT; cdr3_aa: CASSSPPGGGYGTEAFF
j_call: TRBJ2-7; v_call: TRBV28; d_call: TRBD2; cdr3_nt: TGTGCCAGCAGTCTGGTAGCGGGCCCCTACGAGCAGTACTTC; cdr3_aa: CASSLVAGPYEQYF
j_call: TRBJ2-7; v_call: TRBV7-2; d_call: NA; cdr3_nt: TGTGCCAGCAGCTTAACTAGCTCCTCCTACGAGCAGTACTTC; cdr3_aa: CASSLTSSSYEQYF